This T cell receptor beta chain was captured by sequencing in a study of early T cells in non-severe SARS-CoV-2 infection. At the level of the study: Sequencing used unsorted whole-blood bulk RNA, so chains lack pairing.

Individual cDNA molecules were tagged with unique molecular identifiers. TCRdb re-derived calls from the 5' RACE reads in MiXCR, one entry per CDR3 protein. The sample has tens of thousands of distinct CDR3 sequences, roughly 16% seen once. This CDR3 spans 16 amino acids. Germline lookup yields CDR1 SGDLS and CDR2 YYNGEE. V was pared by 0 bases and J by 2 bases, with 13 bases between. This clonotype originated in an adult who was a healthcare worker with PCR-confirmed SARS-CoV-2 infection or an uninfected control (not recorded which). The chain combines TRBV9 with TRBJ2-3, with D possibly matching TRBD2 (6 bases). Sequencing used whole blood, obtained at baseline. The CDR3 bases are TGTGCCAGCAGCGTAGGGACTAAAATTTACACAGATACGCAGTATTTT. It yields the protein CASSVGTKIYTDTQYF.